This T cell receptor (beta chain) was found in a study of CD8 T cells in ankylosing spondylitis. Study results and caveats: Disease-linked clones reportedly showed significant enrichment in matched ankylosing spondylitis synovial fluid. Ankylosing spondylitis blood appeared to carry a characteristic TCR beta motif of roughly 8 highly homologous variants.

This clonotype has only a few counts. Its specificity is not known. V shed 1 base and J 5 bases; nucleotides not matched to a gene: 6. The CDR3 is made up of 17 amino acids. CDR1 and CDR2 from the germline V gene are LNHNV and YYDKDF (reference sequence). Researchers built TCR beta libraries using quantitative 5'-RACE with molecular barcodes. TCRdb re-called the 5' RACE reads through MiXCR, storing one row per CDR3 protein. In the table there are hundreds of thousands of distinct CDR3 sequences, over 30% of which are singletons. Sequenced input: blood, either unsorted or a sorted T cell fraction (not recorded which). The chain couples TRBV15 to TRBJ2-3; 13 bases match TRBD2. The TCR was taken from a male donor with ankylosing spondylitis or in good health (not recorded which). This CDR3 is CATSRGQLAGGRDTQYF. CDR3 DNA sequence: TGTGCCACCAGCAGAGGCCAACTAGCGGGGGGGAGAGATACGCAGTATTTT.